This record covers a single T cell receptor (beta chain). What it recognizes is unknown. TCRdb's table, derived via immunoSEQ multiplex PCR, lists solely in-frame clones and lacks some. The sample has some 85,000 clones, 87% seen once. V dropped 0 bases and J dropped 4 bases, with 12 bases sitting between them. The CDR3 runs 16 residues. CDR1 is LGHNA and CDR2 is YNFKEQ in the germline V gene. These data are taken from a study of graft-versus-host responses after intestinal transplantation. Study-wide context: Recipients got multivisceral, liver-intestinal, or isolated intestinal transplants. Each patient got anti-thymocyte globulin induction, then tacrolimus and steroids for roughly 3 years.

Whole-study findings and limits: Present in recipient marrow, GvH clones included some that appeared first in ileum or blood.

V and J are TRBV4-2 and TRBJ2-2; D is unresolved. Specimen: unstimulated CD8+ T cells sorted from spleen or lymph node cells, collected before transplant. The clonotype originates from a human donor who was the organ donor for an intestinal transplant. CDR3 loop: CASSQDLWGGTGELFF. DNA for the CDR3: TGTGCCAGCAGCCAAGATTTGTGGGGTGGCACCGGGGAGCTGTTTTTT.